One and the same sample provided the 30 T cell receptor beta chains below, sequenced in a study of T cell responses to AZD1222 COVID-19 vaccine (dated by TCRdb to 2020 to 2023). In light of the paper, this sample's time point label describes: baseline before first vaccination. Library preparation employed the immunoSEQ multiplex PCR assay. This is the immuneACCESS table as TCRdb keeps it, with only in-frame sequences that have V and J called. A part of the clones is gone; compared with another copy, unresolved V genes explain less than half, and the rest is unexplained. This sample has some 150,000 clones in its table, and 80% to 95% of those were observed once. The biggest ten clones account for 3.5% to 5% of the sample. The sequences come from peripheral blood, collected on day 0 of AZD1222 vaccination. The receptors were sampled from an adult in good health.

The chain joins TRBV21-1 to TRBJ1-2. TRBV21-1 is a known pseudogene. There are 17 residues in the CDR3. CDR3 nucleotides: TGTGCCAGCAGCAAACCCAGACGGACCACTGTTAACTATGGCTACACCTTC. Translated: CASSKPRRTTVNYGYTF.

J is TRBJ1-1 and V is TRBV6-5; the D is unclear. Between the trimmed V and J ends, which lost 8 bases and 3 bases, there was a span of 13 bases. Germline V gene lookup returns CDR1 MNHEY and CDR2 SVGAGI. The length of the CDR3 is 13 residues. The CDR3 coding sequence is TGTGCCAGCCAAAAATGGGGATACACTGAAGCTTTCTTT. This translates into CASQKWGYTEAFF.

This chain uses TRBV19 with TRBJ2-7, with D uncertain. Between the trimmed V and J ends, which lost 7 bases and 0 bases, there was a span of 13 bases. The CDR3 has 14 residues. Per the germline V gene, CDR1 is LNHDA and CDR2 is SQIVND (reference sequence). This CDR3 reads CASKIDLSSYEQYF. The CDR3 region has the DNA TGTGCCAGTAAGATTGACCTGAGCTCCTACGAGCAGTACTTC.

The chain couples TRBV6-5 to TRBJ2-7; TRBD1 aligns across 7 bases. The V and J ends lost 5 bases and 5 bases, in that order; junction bases with no gene match: 6. The CDR3 is made up of 13 amino acids. CDR1 and CDR2 from the germline V gene are MNHEY and SVGAGI. The CDR3 spells CASSNRGPHEQYF. In DNA, the CDR3 is TGTGCCAGCAGTAACAGGGGTCCCCACGAGCAGTACTTC.

The chain links TRBV6-5 to TRBJ1-4; 8 bases fit TRBD1. Germline V CDR1 and CDR2: MNHEY, SVGAGI. This CDR3 is built from 16 residues. The V gene end was trimmed by 0 bases and the J gene end by 3 bases; junction bases not matched to a gene: 3. CDR3 bases: TGTGCCAGCAGTTACTCCCAGGGGGCGGCTAATGAAAAACTGTTTTTT. It yields the protein CASSYSQGAANEKLFF.

The V gene is TRBV7-9, the J gene TRBJ1-2; D remains ambiguous. Per the germline V gene, CDR1 is SEHNR and CDR2 is FQNEAQ (reference sequence). Trimming pared 7 bases from V and 4 bases from J, leaving 19 bases between. The CDR3 spans 15 residues. In DNA form, the CDR3 reads TGTGCCAGCACCCCAAAGGGCAGAGAAGGCTATGGCTACACCTTC. Amino acids: CASTPKGREGYGYTF.

The chain employs TRBV4-1 and TRBJ2-7; tentative D call: TRBD2 (6 bases). Germline V gives CDR1 MGHRA, CDR2 YSYEKL. The CDR3 contains 15 residues. Trimming removed 3 bases from V and 5 bases from J, with 17 bases in between. CDR3 residues: CASSQTTSGSDEQYF. The CDR3 DNA is TGCGCCAGCAGCCAGACGACTAGTGGATCGGACGAGCAGTACTTC.

The rearrangement links TRBV19 to TRBJ1-6; D possibly corresponds to TRBD1 (5 bases). Trimming shortened V by 5 bases and J by 2 bases, and 13 bases separated the two germline ends. Germline V gene lookup returns CDR1 LNHDA and CDR2 SQIVND (reference sequence). This CDR3 region has 16 residues. Here the CDR3 reads CASSPLSGPYNSPLHF. The CDR3 DNA follows: TGTGCCAGTAGTCCCTTATCAGGGCCCTATAATTCACCCCTCCACTTT.

The rearrangement joins TRBV6-5 to TRBJ2-2; D is undetermined. The germline V and J ends were trimmed by 3 bases and 2 bases, with 13 bases remaining between them. CDR1 and CDR2 (germline): MNHEY, SVGAGI. The CDR3 has 16 amino acids. Here the CDR3 reads CASSYHVLQNTGELFF. DNA of the CDR3: TGTGCCAGCAGTTATCATGTACTGCAAAACACCGGGGAGCTGTTTTTT.

A single count supports this clone. The chain recombines TRBV6-5 with TRBJ1-2; D is undetermined. The CDR3 contains 13 residues. Trimming pared 6 bases from V and 8 bases from J, leaving 16 bases between. Germline CDR1 and CDR2: MNHEY and SVGAGI. The CDR3 loop reads CASRTTSVWGYTF. The CDR3 nucleotides are TGTGCCAGCAGGACTACCTCGGTCTGGGGCTACACCTTC.

V is TRBV3-1 (or the pseudogene TRBV3-2) and J is TRBJ1-2; D call uncertain. Per the germline V gene, CDR1 is LGHDT and CDR2 is YNNKEL (reference sequence). V lost 2 bases to trimming and J lost 4 bases, with 11 bases between them. CDR3 length: 14 amino acids. CDR3 in DNA: TGTGCCAGCAGCCAATCCCGGGCAGCCTATGGCTACACCTTC. This encodes CASSQSRAAYGYTF.

The rearrangement joins TRBV5-4 to TRBJ2-3; 11 positions match TRBD2. Germline V lookup: CDR1 SGHNT, CDR2 YYREEE (reference sequence). The CDR3 spans 18 residues. Trimming took 4 bases from V and 4 from J; bases not matched to a gene: 14. The CDR3 spells CASSPLAGGSARADTQYF. The CDR3 DNA follows: TGTGCCAGCAGCCCGCTAGCGGGGGGCTCGGCACGGGCAGATACGCAGTATTTT. Looking up the rest from reference TRBV5-4 and TRBJ2-3 gives the full variable domain: ETGVTQSPTHLIKTRGQQVTLRCSSQSGHNTVSWYQQALGQGPQFIFQYYREEENGRGNFPPRFSGLQFPNYSSELNVNALELDDSALYLCASSPLAGGSARADTQYFGPGTRLTVL.

The chain carries TRBV4-1 and TRBJ1-5, with D possibly being TRBD1 (6 bases). CDR1 MGHRA and CDR2 YSYEKL come from the germline V gene. The CDR3 has 16 amino acids. V lost 1 base to trimming and J lost 5 bases, with 15 bases between them. Here the CDR3 reads CASSQAPGDGYQPQHF. The CDR3 DNA follows: TGCGCCAGCAGCCAAGCACCAGGGGATGGTTATCAGCCCCAGCATTTT.

The chain links TRBV7-6 to TRBJ2-1, with 11 bases that match TRBD2. This CDR3 has 17 amino acids. Germline V CDR1 and CDR2: SGHVS, FNYEAQ. Trimming at V came to 1 base and at J to 2 bases, leaving 4 bases not matched to a gene. Written as DNA, the CDR3 is TGTGCCAGCAGCTTAGGTATTAGCGGGGGGGCCTACAATGAGCAGTTCTTC. Translated, it gives CASSLGISGGAYNEQFF.

The V and J genes are TRBV14 and TRBJ2-7; the D gene is possibly TRBD1 (6 bases). This CDR3 has 15 amino acids. CDR1 SGHDN and CDR2 FVKESK come from the germline V gene. V was clipped by 0 bases and J by 6 bases, with 15 bases between them. CDR3 nucleotides: TGTGCCAGCAGCCAAGATCGACAGGCTCTGGCCGAGCAGTACTTC. As protein: CASSQDRQALAEQYF.

The chain carries TRBV2 and TRBJ2-1, with 8 bases that match TRBD2. This CDR3 is built from 13 residues. From germline, CDR1 is SNHLY and CDR2 FYNNEI. V dropped 8 bases and J dropped 4; count of bases not matched to a gene: 4. This CDR3 is CASDSGGYNEQFF. Here the CDR3 DNA reads TGTGCCAGCGATTCGGGGGGGTACAATGAGCAGTTCTTC.

DNA for the CDR3: TGTGCCAGTAGTATTCGCACGGAACCAAATGAAAAACTGTTTTTT. Protein: CASSIRTEPNEKLFF. The gene calls are TRBV19 and TRBJ1-4, with D uncertain. Germline V gives CDR1 LNHDA, CDR2 SQIVND (reference sequence). V was pared by 3 bases and J by 5 bases, with 13 bases between. The CDR3 contains 15 residues. The full variable domain, with the rest looked up from reference TRBV19 and TRBJ1-4, is DGGITQSPKYLFRKEGQNVTLSCEQNLNHDAMYWYRQDPGQGLRLIYYSQIVNDFQKGDIAEGYSVSREKKESFPLTVTSAQKNPTAFYLCASSIRTEPNEKLFFGSGTQLSVL.

The chain links TRBV10-3 to TRBJ1-1; D remains ambiguous. The CDR3 loop spans 13 amino acids. V was trimmed by 8 bases and J by 3 bases, leaving 13 bases between them. CDR1 ENHRY and CDR2 SYGVKD come from the germline V gene. CDR3: CAISPLEDTEAFF. CDR3 in DNA: TGTGCCATCTCACCGTTGGAGGACACTGAAGCTTTCTTT.

The V call is TRBV5-1, the J call TRBJ1-3, with a weak D call TRBD1 (5 bases). The germline V gene encodes CDR1 SGHRS and CDR2 YFSETQ. Trimming took off 4 bases at V and 0 bases at J, with 17 bases between the two ends. The CDR3 totals 17 residues. The CDR3 region is CASSPGAARPSGNTIYF. Written as DNA, the CDR3 is TGCGCCAGCAGCCCCGGGGCAGCTCGACCCTCTGGAAACACCATATATTTT. Full variable domain (rest looked up from reference TRBV5-1 and TRBJ1-3): KAGVTQTPRYLIKTRGQQVTLSCSPISGHRSVSWYQQTPGQGLQFLFEYFSETQRNKGNFPGRFSGRQFSNSRSEMNVSTLELGDSALYLCASSPGAARPSGNTIYFGEGSWLTVV.

Here the CDR3 reads CASRPTVLGGNQPQHF. CDR3 nucleotide sequence: TGTGCCAGTAGACCTACAGTATTGGGAGGCAATCAGCCCCAGCATTTT. The chain combines TRBV19 with TRBJ1-5, with D uncertain. The CDR3 loop spans 16 amino acids. Per the germline V gene, CDR1 is LNHDA and CDR2 is SQIVND (reference sequence). The ends were cut back, 6 bases at V and 2 bases at J, with 17 bases in the middle.

The rearrangement joins TRBV6-5 to TRBJ1-3; no reliable D call. V was cut by 9 bases and J by 4 bases, with 16 bases left in between. The CDR3 contains 14 residues. Germline loops: CDR1 MNHEY, CDR2 SVGAGI. The CDR3 nucleotides read TGTGCCAGTTCCCTAGAACCTCCCGGAAACACCATATATTTT. This encodes CASSLEPPGNTIYF.

V is TRBV19 and J is TRBJ1-1; D unclear. V was pared by 9 bases and J by 4 bases, with 15 bases between. CDR1 is LNHDA, CDR2 SQIVND, per germline (reference sequence). The CDR3 contains 13 residues. CDR3 sequence reads: CASTGYLGTEAFF. The CDR3 DNA is TGTGCCAGCACTGGGTATTTGGGCACTGAAGCTTTCTTT. The entire variable domain, with the rest obtained from reference TRBV19 and TRBJ1-1, is as follows: DGGITQSPKYLFRKEGQNVTLSCEQNLNHDAMYWYRQDPGQGLRLIYYSQIVNDFQKGDIAEGYSVSREKKESFPLTVTSAQKNPTAFYLCASTGYLGTEAFFGQGTRLTVV.

The chain carries TRBV20-1 and TRBJ1-5; a weak D match, TRBD1 (5 bases). V was clipped by 3 bases and J by 4 bases, with 7 bases between them. The germline V gene encodes CDR1 DFQATT and CDR2 SNEGSKA (reference sequence). The CDR3 extends over 12 amino acids. In nucleotides, the CDR3 is TGCAGTGCTAGTGGGGCAAATCAGCCCCAGCATTTT. Amino acid sequence: CSASGANQPQHF.

J is TRBJ1-6 and V is TRBV6-5; unclear D gene. Germline CDR1 is MNHEY and CDR2 is SVGAGI. V was pared by 5 bases and J by 7 bases, with 15 bases between. The CDR3 is made up of 15 amino acids. The CDR3 loop reads CASSTPWQANSPLHF. In nucleotides, the CDR3 is TGTGCCAGCAGTACCCCGTGGCAGGCAAATTCACCCCTCCACTTT.

The V gene is TRBV5-1, the J gene TRBJ1-2, with TRBD1 as a possible D gene (6 bases). Germline V lookup: CDR1 SGHRS, CDR2 YFSETQ. The V end was cut by 4 bases, the J end by 2 bases, with 12 bases between. The CDR3 is 14 residues long. As DNA, the CDR3 is TGCGCCAGCAGCACCGGACAGACAAACTATGGCTACACCTTC. Residues: CASSTGQTNYGYTF.

This clone was observed once. The chain's CDR3 is CASSLGDQLYEQYF. CDR3 in DNA: TGTGCCAGCAGCTTAGGGGACCAGCTCTACGAGCAGTACTTC. The chain couples TRBV7-2 to TRBJ2-7, with D perhaps matching TRBD1 or TRBD2 (5 bases each). Germline assignment: CDR1 SGHTA and CDR2 FQGNSA. This CDR3 contains 14 residues. V was shortened by 1 base and J by 3 bases, with 10 bases between the two germline ends.

The chain couples TRBV29-1 to TRBJ1-1; D is ambiguous. The CDR3 covers 10 residues. Germline V gene data show CDR1 as SQVTM and CDR2 as ANQGSEA. Trimming pared 7 bases from V and 6 bases from J, leaving 9 bases between. In DNA form, the CDR3 reads TGCAGCGCCTCTCAGTCTGAAGCTTTCTTT. It translates to CSASQSEAFF. Variable domain in full (rest from reference TRBV29-1 and TRBJ1-1): SAVISQKPSRDICQRGTSLTIQCQVDSQVTMMFWYRQQPGQSLTLIATANQGSEATYESGFVIDKFPISRPNLTFSTLTVSNMSPEDSSIYLCSASQSEAFFGQGTRLTVV.

V usage is TRBV5-5 and J usage is TRBJ2-6; 8 bases map to TRBD1. CDR3 length: 18 amino acids. Per the germline V gene, CDR1 is SGHKS and CDR2 is YYEKEE (reference sequence). V was pared by 4 bases and J by 1 base, with 10 bases of the junction left unmatched. CDR3 nucleotides: TGTGCCAGCAGCACTCGGACAGGGACAGTTTCTGGGGCCAACGTCCTGACTTTC. It is translated as CASSTRTGTVSGANVLTF.

To note about this clone: The sample holds other DNA sequences that translate to the same CDR3. The chain has TRBV5-1 and TRBJ2-1, with TRBD1 matching over 9 bases. There are 15 residues in the CDR3. V dropped 5 bases and J dropped 4; count of bases not matched to a gene: 7. Germline assignment: CDR1 SGHRS and CDR2 YFSETQ. CDR3 coding DNA: TGCGCCAGCAGACCCGGGACAGGGTCATACAATGAGCAGTTCTTC. Translated: CASRPGTGSYNEQFF.

The chain has TRBV6-5 and TRBJ1-1; D is unresolved. With 0 bases removed from V and 0 bases from J, the gap between germline ends came to 11 bases. This CDR3 comprises 16 residues. The V gene's germline CDR1 is MNHEY and CDR2 SVGAGI. The CDR3 DNA sequence: TGTGCCAGCAGTTACTCAACGAGGCAGGTGAACACTGAAGCTTTCTTT. It translates to CASSYSTRQVNTEAFF.